The 3 T cell receptor beta chains listed next were all sequenced from one sample in a study of Ad26.COV2.S vaccination and SARS-CoV-2 variants. Clones were read by immunoSEQ multiplex PCR, and TCRdb kept only the in-frame ones, dropping some. The sample yields under 150,000 clones, 86% seen once. This specimen was peripheral blood, taken after recovery from COVID-19. These receptors all come from a human donor who had recovered from COVID-19.

The chain combines TRBV28 with TRBJ2-3, with 8 nucleotides matching TRBD2. The CDR3 runs to 18 residues. V shed 5 bases and J 4 bases; nucleotides not matched to a gene: 17. Germline V gives CDR1 MDHEN, CDR2 SYDVKM. CDR3 protein: CASSLRRGGGRAADTQYF. The CDR3 DNA is TGTGCCAGCAGTCTTCGGAGGGGCGGGGGGCGTGCCGCAGATACGCAGTATTTT.

The chain uses TRBV19 and TRBJ2-1; TRBD2 aligns across 16 bases. The germline V gene has CDR1 LNHDA and CDR2 SQIVND (reference sequence). The CDR3 contains 16 residues. V shed 0 bases and J 9 bases; nucleotides not matched to a gene: 2. The CDR3 is CASSIEGLAGGREQFF. CDR3 nucleotide sequence: TGTGCCAGTAGTATAGAGGGACTAGCGGGGGGGCGTGAGCAGTTCTTC.

The chain is built from TRBV3-1 (or the pseudogene TRBV3-2) and TRBJ1-2; TRBD1 is a possible D gene (6 bases). The germline CDR1 and CDR2 sequences are LGHDT and YNNKEL (reference sequence). The CDR3 covers 14 residues. The V end lost 4 bases, the J end lost 5 bases, and 14 bases lay between the germline ends. DNA for the CDR3: TGTGCCAGCAGCCTAACCACAGGGAGATATGGCTACACCTTC. Amino acids: CASSLTTGRYGYTF.